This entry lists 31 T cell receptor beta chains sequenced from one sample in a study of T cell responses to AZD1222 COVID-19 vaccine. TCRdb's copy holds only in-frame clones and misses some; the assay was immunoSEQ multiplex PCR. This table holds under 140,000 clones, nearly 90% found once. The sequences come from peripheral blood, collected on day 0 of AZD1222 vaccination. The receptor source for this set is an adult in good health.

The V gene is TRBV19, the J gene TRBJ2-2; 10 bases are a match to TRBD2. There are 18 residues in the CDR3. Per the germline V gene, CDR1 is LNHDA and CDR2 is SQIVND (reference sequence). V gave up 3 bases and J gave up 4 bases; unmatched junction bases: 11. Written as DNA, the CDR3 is TGTGCCAGTAGTATTTTAGCGGGAGGTGCTCTGGGCACCGGGGAGCTGTTTTTT. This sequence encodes CASSILAGGALGTGELFF.

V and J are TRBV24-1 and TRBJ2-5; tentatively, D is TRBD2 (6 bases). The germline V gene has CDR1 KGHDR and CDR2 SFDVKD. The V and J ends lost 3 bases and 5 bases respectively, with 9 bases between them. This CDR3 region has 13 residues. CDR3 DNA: TGTGCCACCAGTGATGGCGGGAAGGAGACCCAGTACTTC. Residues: CATSDGGKETQYF.

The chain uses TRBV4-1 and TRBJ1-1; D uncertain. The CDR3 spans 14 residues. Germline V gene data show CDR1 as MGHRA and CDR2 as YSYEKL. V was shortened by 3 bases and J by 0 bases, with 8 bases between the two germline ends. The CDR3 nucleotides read TGCGCCAGCAGCCAGCCGGGGATGAACACTGAAGCTTTCTTT. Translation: CASSQPGMNTEAFF.

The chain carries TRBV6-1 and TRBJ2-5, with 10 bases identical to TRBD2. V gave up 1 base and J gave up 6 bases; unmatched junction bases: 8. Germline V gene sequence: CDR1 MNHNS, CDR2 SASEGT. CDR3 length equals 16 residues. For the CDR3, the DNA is TGTGCCAGCAGTGAAGTAGGTGTAGCGGGGGGTAAGACCCAGTACTTC. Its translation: CASSEVGVAGGKTQYF.

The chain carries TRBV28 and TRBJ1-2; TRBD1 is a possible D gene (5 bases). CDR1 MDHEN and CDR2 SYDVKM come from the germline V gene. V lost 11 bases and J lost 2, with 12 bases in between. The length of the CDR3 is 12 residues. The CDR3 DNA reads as TGTGCCGCGGGACTAACGAACTATGGCTACACCTTC. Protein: CAAGLTNYGYTF.

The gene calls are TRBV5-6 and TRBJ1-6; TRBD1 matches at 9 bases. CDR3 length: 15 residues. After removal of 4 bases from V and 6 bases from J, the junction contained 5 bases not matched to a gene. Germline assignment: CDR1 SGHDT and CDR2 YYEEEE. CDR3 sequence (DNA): TGTGCCAGCAGCGGGGACAGGGTGGGTAATTCACCCCTCCACTTT. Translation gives CASSGDRVGNSPLHF.

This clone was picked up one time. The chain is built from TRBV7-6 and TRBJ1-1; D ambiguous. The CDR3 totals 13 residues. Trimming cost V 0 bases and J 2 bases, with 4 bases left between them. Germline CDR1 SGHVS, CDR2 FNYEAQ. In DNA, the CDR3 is TGTGCCAGCAGCTTAGCCCTTAACACTGAAGCTTTCTTT. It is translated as CASSLALNTEAFF.

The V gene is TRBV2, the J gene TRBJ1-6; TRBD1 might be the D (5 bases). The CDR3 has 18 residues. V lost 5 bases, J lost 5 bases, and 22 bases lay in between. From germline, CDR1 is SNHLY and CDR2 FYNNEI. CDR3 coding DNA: TGTGCCAGCAGTTACGACCCCAACGCGGGGGTTCATAATTCACCCCTCCACTTT. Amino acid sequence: CASSYDPNAGVHNSPLHF.

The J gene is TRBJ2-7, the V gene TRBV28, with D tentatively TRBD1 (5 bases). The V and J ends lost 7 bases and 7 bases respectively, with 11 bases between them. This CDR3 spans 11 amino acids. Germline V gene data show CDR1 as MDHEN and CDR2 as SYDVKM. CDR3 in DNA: TGTGCCAGCATTCAGCAGGGAGAGCAGTACTTC. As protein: CASIQQGEQYF.

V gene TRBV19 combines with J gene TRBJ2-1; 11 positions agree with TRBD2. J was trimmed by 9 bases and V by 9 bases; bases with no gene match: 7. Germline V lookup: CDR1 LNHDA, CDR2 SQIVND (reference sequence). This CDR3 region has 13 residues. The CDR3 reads CASMGLAEGEQFF. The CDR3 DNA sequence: TGTGCCAGCATGGGACTAGCGGAAGGTGAGCAGTTCTTC.

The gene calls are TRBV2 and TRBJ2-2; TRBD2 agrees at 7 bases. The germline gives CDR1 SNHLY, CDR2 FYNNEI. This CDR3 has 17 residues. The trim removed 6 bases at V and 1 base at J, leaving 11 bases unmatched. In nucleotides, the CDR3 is TGTGCCAGCAGCGGTAGCTTGTGGGAGGGGAACACCGGGGAGCTGTTTTTT. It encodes CASSGSLWEGNTGELFF. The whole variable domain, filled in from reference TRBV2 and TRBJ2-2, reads EPEVTQTPSHQVTQMGQEVILRCVPISNHLYFYWYRQILGQKVEFLVSFYNNEISEKSEIFDDQFSVERPDGSNFTLKIRSTKLEDSAMYFCASSGSLWEGNTGELFFGEGSRLTVL.

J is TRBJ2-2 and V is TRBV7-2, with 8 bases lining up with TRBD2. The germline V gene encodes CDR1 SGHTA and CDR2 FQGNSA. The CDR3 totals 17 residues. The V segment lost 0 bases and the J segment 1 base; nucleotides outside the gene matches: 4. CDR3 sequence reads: CASSLAASGGNTGELFF. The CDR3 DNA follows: TGTGCCAGCAGCTTAGCGGCGAGCGGGGGGAACACCGGGGAGCTGTTTTTT.

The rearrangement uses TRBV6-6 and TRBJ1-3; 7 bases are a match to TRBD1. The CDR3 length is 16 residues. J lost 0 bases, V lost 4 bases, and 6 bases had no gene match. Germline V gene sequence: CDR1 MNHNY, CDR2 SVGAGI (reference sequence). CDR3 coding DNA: TGTGCCAGCAGTTCCGGGGAGGGGGCCTCTGGAAACACCATATATTTT. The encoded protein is CASSSGEGASGNTIYF.

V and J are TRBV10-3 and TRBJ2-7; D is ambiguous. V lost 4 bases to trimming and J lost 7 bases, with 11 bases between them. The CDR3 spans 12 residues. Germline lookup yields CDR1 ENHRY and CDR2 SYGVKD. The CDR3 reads CAISASGLEQYF. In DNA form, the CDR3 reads TGTGCCATCAGTGCCTCCGGCTTGGAGCAGTACTTC.

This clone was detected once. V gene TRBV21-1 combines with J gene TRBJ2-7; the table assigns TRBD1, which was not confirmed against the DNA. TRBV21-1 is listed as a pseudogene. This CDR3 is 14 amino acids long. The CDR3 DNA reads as TGTGCCAGCAGCACAATTCGGGACAAGTTACTACAGTACTTC. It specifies CASSTIRDKLLQYF.

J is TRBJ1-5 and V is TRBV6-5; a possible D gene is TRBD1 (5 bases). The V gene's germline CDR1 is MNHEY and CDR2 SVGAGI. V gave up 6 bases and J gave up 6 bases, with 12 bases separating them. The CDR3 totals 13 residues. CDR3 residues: CASSSRGGQPQHF. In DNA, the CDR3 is TGTGCCAGCAGCTCTCGGGGCGGTCAGCCCCAGCATTTT.

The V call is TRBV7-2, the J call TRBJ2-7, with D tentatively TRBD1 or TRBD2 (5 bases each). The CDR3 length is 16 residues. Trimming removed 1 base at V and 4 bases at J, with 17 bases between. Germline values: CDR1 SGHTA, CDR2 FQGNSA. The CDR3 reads CASSLDVGAIGYEQYF. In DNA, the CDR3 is TGTGCCAGCAGCTTAGACGTCGGGGCGATCGGGTACGAGCAGTACTTC.

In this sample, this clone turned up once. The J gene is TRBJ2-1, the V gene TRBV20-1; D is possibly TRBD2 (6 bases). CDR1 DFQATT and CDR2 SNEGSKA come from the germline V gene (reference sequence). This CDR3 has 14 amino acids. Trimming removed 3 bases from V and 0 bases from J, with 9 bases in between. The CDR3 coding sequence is TGCAGTGCTAGTTGGAGGGGCTCCTACAATGAGCAGTTCTTC. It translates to CSASWRGSYNEQFF.

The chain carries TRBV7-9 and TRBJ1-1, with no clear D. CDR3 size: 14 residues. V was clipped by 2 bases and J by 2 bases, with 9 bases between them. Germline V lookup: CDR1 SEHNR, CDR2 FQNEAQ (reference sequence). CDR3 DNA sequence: TGTGCCAGCAGCTTATTGGCAGCCAACACTGAAGCTTTCTTT. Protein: CASSLLAANTEAFF.

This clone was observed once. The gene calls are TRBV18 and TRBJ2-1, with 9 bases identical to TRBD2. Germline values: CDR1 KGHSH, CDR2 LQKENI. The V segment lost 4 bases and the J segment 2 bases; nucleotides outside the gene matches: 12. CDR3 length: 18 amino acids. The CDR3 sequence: CASSRIEAGGAPYNEQFF. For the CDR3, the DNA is TGTGCCAGCTCACGAATTGAGGCGGGGGGGGCTCCCTACAATGAGCAGTTCTTC.

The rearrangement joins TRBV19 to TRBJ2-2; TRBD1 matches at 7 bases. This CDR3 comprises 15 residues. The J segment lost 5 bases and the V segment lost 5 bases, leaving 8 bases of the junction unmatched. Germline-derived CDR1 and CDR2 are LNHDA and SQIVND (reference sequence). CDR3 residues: CASSSPGQLTGELFF. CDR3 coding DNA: TGTGCCAGTAGTTCTCCGGGACAGTTGACCGGGGAGCTGTTTTTT.

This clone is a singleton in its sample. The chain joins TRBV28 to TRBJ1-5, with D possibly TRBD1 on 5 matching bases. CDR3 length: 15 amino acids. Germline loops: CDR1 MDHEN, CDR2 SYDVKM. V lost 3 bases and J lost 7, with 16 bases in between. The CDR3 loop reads CASSFLGGEGQPQHF. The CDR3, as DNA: TGTGCCAGCAGTTTTCTCGGAGGGGAGGGACAGCCCCAGCATTTT.

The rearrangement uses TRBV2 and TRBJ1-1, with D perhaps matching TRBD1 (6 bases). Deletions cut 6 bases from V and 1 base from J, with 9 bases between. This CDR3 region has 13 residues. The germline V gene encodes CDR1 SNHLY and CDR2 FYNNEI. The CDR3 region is CASRAQGNTEAFF. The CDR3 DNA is TGTGCCAGCAGGGCACAGGGGAACACTGAAGCTTTCTTT.

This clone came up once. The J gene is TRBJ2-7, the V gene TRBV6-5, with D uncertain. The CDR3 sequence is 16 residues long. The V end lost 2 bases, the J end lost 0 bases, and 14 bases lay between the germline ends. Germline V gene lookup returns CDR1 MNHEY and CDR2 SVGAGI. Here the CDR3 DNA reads TGTGCCAGCAGTTACGATAGAGCCTCGAGCTCCTACGAGCAGTACTTC. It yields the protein CASSYDRASSSYEQYF.

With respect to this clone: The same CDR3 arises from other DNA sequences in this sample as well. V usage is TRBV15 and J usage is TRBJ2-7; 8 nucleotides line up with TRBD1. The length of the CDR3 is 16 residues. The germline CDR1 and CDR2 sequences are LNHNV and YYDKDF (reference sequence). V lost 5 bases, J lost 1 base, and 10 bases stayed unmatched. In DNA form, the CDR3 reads TGTGCCACCAGCGCAGGGACAGGTTTATTTTCCTACGAGCAGTACTTC. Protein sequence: CATSAGTGLFSYEQYF. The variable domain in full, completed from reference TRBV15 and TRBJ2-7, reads DAMVIQNPRYQVTQFGKPVTLSCSQTLNHNVMYWYQQKSSQAPKLLFHYYDKDFNNEADTPDNFQSRRPNTSFCFLDIRSPGLGDTAMYLCATSAGTGLFSYEQYFGPGTRLTVT.

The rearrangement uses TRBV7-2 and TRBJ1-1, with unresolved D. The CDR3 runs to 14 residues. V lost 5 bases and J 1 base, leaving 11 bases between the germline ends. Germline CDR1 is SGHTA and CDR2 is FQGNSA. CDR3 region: CASSRRVGNTEAFF. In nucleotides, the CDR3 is TGTGCCAGCAGCAGACGGGTAGGGAACACTGAAGCTTTCTTT. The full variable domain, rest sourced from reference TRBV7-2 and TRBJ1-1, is GAGVSQSPSNKVTEKGKDVELRCDPISGHTALYWYRQSLGQGLEFLIYFQGNSAPDKSGLPSDRFSAERTGGSVSTLTIQRTQQEDSAVYLCASSRRVGNTEAFFGQGTRLTVV.

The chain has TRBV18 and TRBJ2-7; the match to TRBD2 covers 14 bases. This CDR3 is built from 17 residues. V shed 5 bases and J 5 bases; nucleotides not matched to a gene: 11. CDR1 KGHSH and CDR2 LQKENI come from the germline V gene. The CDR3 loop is CASSGGTSGSEVHEQYF. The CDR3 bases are TGTGCCAGCTCAGGCGGGACTAGCGGGAGTGAGGTACACGAGCAGTACTTC.

This chain's CDR3 is CASSFRQVHQPQHF. The CDR3, as DNA: TGTGCCAGCAGCTTCCGACAGGTCCATCAGCCCCAGCATTTT. The rearrangement joins TRBV5-6 to TRBJ1-5; possibly TRBD1 for D (6 bases). Germline values: CDR1 SGHDT, CDR2 YYEEEE. This CDR3 is 14 amino acids long. The V gene lost 2 bases and the J gene lost 5 bases, with 11 bases spanning the gap.

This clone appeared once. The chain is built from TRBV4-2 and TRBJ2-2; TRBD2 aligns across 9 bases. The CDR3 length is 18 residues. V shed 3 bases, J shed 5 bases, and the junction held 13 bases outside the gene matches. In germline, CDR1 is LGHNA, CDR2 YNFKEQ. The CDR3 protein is CASSQEIAGEMRTGELFF. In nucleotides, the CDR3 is TGTGCCAGCAGCCAGGAAATAGCGGGAGAGATGCGGACCGGGGAGCTGTTTTTT.

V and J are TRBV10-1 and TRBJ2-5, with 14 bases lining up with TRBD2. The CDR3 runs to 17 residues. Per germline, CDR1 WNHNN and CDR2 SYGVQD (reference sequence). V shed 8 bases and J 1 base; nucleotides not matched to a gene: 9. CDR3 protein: CASRGLAGGKGQETQYF. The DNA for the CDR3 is TGCGCCAGCCGAGGACTAGCGGGGGGTAAGGGCCAAGAGACCCAGTACTTC.

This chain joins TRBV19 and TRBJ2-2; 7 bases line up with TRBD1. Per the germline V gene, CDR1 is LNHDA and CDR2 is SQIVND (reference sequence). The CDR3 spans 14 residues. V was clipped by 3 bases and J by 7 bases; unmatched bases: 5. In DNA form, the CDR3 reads TGTGCCAGTAGTATGACAGGGAGAGGCGGGGAGCTGTTTTTT. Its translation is CASSMTGRGGELFF.